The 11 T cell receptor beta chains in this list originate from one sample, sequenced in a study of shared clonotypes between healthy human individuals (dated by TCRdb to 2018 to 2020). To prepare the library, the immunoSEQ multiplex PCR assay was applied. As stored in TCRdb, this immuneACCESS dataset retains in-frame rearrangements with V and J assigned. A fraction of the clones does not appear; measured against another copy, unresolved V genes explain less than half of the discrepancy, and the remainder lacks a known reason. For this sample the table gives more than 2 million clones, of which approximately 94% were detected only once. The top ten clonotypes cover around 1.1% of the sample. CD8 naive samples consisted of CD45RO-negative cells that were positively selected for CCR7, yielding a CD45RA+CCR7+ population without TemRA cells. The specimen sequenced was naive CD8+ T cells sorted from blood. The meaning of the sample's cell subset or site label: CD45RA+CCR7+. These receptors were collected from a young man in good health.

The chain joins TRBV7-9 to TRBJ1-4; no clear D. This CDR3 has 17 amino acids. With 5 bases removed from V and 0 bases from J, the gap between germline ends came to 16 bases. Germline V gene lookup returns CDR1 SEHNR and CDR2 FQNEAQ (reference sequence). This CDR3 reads CASSRKEDGPTNEKLFF. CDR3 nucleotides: TGTGCCAGCAGCCGGAAAGAGGACGGACCAACTAATGAAAAACTGTTTTTT.

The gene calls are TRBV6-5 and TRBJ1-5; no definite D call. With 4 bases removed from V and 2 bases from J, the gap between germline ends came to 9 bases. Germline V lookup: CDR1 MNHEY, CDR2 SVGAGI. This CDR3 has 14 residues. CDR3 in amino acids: CASSLTNGNQPQHF. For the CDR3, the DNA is TGTGCCAGCAGTTTGACCAACGGCAATCAGCCCCAGCATTTT.

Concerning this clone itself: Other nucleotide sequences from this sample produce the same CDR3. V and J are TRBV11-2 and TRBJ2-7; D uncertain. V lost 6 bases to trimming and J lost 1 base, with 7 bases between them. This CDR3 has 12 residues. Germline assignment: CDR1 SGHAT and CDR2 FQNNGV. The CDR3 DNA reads TGTGCCAGCAGTCCCCCTTCCTACGAGCAGTACTTC. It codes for CASSPPSYEQYF.

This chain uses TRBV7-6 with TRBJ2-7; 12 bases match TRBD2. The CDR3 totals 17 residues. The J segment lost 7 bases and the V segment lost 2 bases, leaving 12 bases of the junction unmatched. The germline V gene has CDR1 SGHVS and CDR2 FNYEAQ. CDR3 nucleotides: TGTGCCAGCAGCTTAAGCCTAGCGGGGGGGTTCGGTGGAGAGCAGTACTTC. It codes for CASSLSLAGGFGGEQYF.

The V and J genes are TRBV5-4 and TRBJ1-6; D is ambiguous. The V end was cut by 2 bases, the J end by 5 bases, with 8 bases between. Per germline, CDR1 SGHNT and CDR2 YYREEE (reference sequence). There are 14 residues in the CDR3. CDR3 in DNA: TGTGCCAGCAGCTTCTCACCCGATAATTCACCCCTCCACTTT. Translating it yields CASSFSPDNSPLHF.

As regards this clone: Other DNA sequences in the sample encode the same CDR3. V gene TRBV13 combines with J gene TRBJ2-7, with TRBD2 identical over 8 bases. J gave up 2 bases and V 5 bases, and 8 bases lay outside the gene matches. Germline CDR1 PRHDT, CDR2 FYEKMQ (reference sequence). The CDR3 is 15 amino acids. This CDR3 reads CASSPRGSGTYEQYF. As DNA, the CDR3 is TGTGCCAGCAGCCCTCGTGGTAGCGGGACCTACGAGCAGTACTTC.

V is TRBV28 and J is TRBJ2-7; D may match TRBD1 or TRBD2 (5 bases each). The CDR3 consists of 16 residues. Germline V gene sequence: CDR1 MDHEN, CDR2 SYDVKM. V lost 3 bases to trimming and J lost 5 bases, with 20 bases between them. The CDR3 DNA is TGTGCCAGCAGTTTTTCCGGGACGGTCGTTAGGAACGAGCAGTACTTC. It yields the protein CASSFSGTVVRNEQYF.

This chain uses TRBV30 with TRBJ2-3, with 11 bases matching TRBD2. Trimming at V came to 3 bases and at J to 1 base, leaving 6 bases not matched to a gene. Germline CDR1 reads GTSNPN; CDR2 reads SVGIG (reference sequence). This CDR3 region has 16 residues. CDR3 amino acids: CAWSGEGLAGTDTQYF. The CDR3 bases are TGTGCCTGGAGCGGGGAGGGACTAGCGGGCACAGATACGCAGTATTTT.

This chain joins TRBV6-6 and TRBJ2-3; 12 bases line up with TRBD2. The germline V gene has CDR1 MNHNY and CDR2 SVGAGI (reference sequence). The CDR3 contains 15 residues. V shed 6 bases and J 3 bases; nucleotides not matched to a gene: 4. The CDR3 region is CASRLAGGLTDTQYF. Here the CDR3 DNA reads TGTGCCAGCAGGCTAGCGGGGGGGCTGACAGATACGCAGTATTTT.

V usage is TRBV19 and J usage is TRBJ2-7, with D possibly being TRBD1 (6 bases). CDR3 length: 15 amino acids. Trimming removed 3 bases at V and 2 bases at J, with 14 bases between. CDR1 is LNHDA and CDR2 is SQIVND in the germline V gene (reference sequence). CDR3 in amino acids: CASSIERGNPYEQYF. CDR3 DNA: TGTGCCAGTAGTATCGAGAGGGGGAACCCCTACGAGCAGTACTTC.

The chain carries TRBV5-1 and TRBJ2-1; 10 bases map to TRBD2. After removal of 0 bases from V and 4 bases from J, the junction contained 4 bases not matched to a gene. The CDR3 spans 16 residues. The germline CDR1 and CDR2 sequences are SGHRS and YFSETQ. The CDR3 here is CASSLDGLAVYNEQFF. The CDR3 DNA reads TGCGCCAGCAGCTTGGATGGACTAGCGGTATACAATGAGCAGTTCTTC.